Listed here are 9 T cell receptor beta chains from one sample, sequenced in a study of blood T cell repertoires in COVID-19. The data were produced by immunoSEQ multiplex PCR, yet TCRdb's version contains in-frame clones alone and is incomplete. The sample has about 150,000 clones, roughly four fifths seen once; the top ten hold approximately 30%. Sequencing was done on a sample of peripheral blood. Every receptor here comes from an older woman with acute or convalescent COVID-19.

V usage is TRBV29-1 and J usage is TRBJ2-5; the match to TRBD1 covers 9 bases. J lost 5 bases, V lost 4 bases, and 8 bases had no gene match. Germline V CDR1 and CDR2: SQVTM, ANQGSEA. The CDR3 has 14 amino acids. CDR3 amino acids: CSVVTGGAGETQYF. DNA for the CDR3: TGCAGCGTTGTAACAGGGGGCGCAGGGGAGACCCAGTACTTC.

The CDR3 here is CASSPRESGGRNEQFF. The CDR3 bases are TGCGCCAGCAGTCCAAGAGAGTCAGGGGGAAGAAATGAGCAGTTCTTC. The rearrangement uses TRBV23-1 and TRBJ2-1; 7 positions match TRBD1. TRBV23-1 is an open reading frame, and its role is uncertain. Germline trimming cut 4 bases from V and 7 bases from J; bases unmatched to any gene: 13. CDR3 length equals 16 residues.

The chain has TRBV7-9 and TRBJ1-5; no definite D call. Per germline, CDR1 SEHNR and CDR2 FQNEAQ (reference sequence). Trimming shortened V by 3 bases and J by 0 bases, and 6 bases separated the two germline ends. This CDR3 contains 14 residues. The CDR3 DNA sequence: TGTGCCAGCAGCTTCCCGTATAGCAATCAGCCCCAGCATTTT. Translation gives CASSFPYSNQPQHF.

This sequence joins TRBV5-1 and TRBJ1-4; TRBD1 matches at 8 bases. The V and J ends lost 0 bases and 2 bases, in that order; junction bases with no gene match: 6. The germline V gene has CDR1 SGHRS and CDR2 YFSETQ. The CDR3 has 17 amino acids. In DNA, the CDR3 is TGCGCCAGCAGCTTGGGAACAGGGGGTAGGACTAATGAAAAACTGTTTTTT. Translation gives CASSLGTGGRTNEKLFF.

CDR3 protein: CASSQTGELFF. The CDR3 region has the DNA TGTGCCAGCAGCCAGACCGGGGAGCTGTTTTTT. The V gene is TRBV12-3 or TRBV12-4, the J gene TRBJ2-2; D gene uncertain. Trimming took 6 bases from V and 5 from J, leaving 4 bases between them. The CDR3 consists of 11 residues.

This chain connects TRBV3-1 (or the pseudogene TRBV3-2) to TRBJ1-2, with D unresolved. V was clipped by 4 bases and J by 6 bases, with 12 bases between them. This CDR3 spans 13 amino acids. Germline V gives CDR1 LGHDT, CDR2 YNNKEL (reference sequence). Written as DNA, the CDR3 is TGTGCCAGCAGCCTGCGAGGGTTGGATGGCTACACCTTC. It is translated as CASSLRGLDGYTF.

The chain links TRBV6-9 to TRBJ1-1, with TRBD1 matching 7 bases. Germline V gene lookup returns CDR1 MNHGY and CDR2 SVAAGI. Trimming at V came to 4 bases and at J to 1 base, leaving 6 bases not matched to a gene. The CDR3 has 15 residues. In DNA, the CDR3 is TGTGCCAGCAGTTCTCGGACAGGTGGGAACACTGAAGCTTTCTTT. Translating gives CASSSRTGGNTEAFF.

This chain uses TRBV6-5 with TRBJ2-1; 7 bases agree with TRBD2. The CDR3 is 15 amino acids. Germline values: CDR1 MNHEY, CDR2 SVGAGI. The junction had 4 bases not matched to a gene; V was cut back by 2 bases and J by 3 bases. As DNA, the CDR3 is TGTGCCAGCAGTTACGAGCGGGGAAGCTACAATGAGCAGTTCTTC. Translation: CASSYERGSYNEQFF.

The genes are TRBV5-1 and TRBJ2-3; D possibly corresponds to TRBD1 (6 bases). CDR1 and CDR2 from the germline V gene are SGHRS and YFSETQ. CDR3 length: 16 residues. V shed 2 bases and J shed 2 bases, with 15 bases lying between them. In nucleotides, the CDR3 is TGCGCCAGCAGCTTCGGTACGGACAGTTCCACAGATACGCAGTATTTT. Protein: CASSFGTDSSTDTQYF.